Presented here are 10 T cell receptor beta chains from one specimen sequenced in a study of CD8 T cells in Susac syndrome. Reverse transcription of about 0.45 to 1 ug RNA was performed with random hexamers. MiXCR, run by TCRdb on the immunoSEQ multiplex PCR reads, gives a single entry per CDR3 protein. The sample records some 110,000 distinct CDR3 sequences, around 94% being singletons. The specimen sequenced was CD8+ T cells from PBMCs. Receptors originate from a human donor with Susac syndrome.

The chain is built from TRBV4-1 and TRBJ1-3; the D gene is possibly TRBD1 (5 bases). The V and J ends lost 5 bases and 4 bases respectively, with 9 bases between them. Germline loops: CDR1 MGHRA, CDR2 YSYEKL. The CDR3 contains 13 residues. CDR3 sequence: CASSATGGNTIYF. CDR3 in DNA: TGCGCCAGCAGCGCCACAGGAGGAAACACCATATATTTT.

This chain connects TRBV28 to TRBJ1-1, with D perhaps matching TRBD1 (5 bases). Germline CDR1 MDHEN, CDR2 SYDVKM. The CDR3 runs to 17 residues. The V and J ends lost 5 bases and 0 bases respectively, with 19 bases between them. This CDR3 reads CASSPPFGRAMNTEAFF. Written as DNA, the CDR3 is TGTGCCAGCAGTCCACCGTTCGGCAGGGCTATGAACACTGAAGCTTTCTTT.

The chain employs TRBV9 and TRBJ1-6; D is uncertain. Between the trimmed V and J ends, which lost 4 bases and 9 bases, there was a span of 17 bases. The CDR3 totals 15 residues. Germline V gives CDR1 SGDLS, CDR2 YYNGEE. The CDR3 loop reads CASSPRTDQFSPLHF. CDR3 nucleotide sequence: TGTGCCAGCAGCCCCCGGACGGACCAGTTTTCACCCCTCCACTTT. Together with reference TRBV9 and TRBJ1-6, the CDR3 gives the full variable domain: DSGVTQTPKHLITATGQRVTLRCSPRSGDLSVYWYQQSLDQGLQFLIQYYNGEERAKGNILERFSAQQFPDLHSELNLSSLELGDSALYFCASSPRTDQFSPLHFGNGTRLTVT.

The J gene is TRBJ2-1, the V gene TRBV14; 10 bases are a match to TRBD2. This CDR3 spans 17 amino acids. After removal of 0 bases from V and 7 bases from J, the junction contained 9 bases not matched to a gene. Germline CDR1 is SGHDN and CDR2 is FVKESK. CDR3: CASSQELGTSALNEQFF. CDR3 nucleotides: TGTGCCAGCAGCCAAGAATTGGGGACTAGCGCCCTTAATGAGCAGTTCTTC.

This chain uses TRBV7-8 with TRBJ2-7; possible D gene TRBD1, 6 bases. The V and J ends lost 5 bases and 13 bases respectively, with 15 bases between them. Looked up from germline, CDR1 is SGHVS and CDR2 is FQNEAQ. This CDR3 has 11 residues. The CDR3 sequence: CASSSQGRLYF. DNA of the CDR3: TGTGCCAGCAGCAGCCAGGGGCGCTTATACTTC.

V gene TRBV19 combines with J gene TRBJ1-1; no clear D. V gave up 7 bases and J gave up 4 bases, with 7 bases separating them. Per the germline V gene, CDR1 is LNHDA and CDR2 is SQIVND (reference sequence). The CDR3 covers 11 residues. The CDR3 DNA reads TGTGCCAGTAAGGGAACCACTGAAGCTTTCTTT. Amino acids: CASKGTTEAFF. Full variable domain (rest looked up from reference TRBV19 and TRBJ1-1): DGGITQSPKYLFRKEGQNVTLSCEQNLNHDAMYWYRQDPGQGLRLIYYSQIVNDFQKGDIAEGYSVSREKKESFPLTVTSAQKNPTAFYLCASKGTTEAFFGQGTRLTVV.

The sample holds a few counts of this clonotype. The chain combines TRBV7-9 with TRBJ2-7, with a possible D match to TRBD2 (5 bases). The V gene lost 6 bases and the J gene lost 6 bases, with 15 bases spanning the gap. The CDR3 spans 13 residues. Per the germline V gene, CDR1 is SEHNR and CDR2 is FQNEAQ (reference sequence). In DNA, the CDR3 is TGTGCCAGCAGTCTAGGGTCGGGGTCCGAGCAGTACTTC. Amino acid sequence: CASSLGSGSEQYF.

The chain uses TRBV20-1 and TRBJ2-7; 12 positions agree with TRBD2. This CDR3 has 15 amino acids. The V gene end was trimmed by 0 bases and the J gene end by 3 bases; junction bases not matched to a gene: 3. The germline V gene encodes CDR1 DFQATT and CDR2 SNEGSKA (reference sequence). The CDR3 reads CSARDLAGGHYEQYF. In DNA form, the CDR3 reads TGCAGTGCTAGAGATCTAGCGGGGGGGCACTACGAGCAGTACTTC.

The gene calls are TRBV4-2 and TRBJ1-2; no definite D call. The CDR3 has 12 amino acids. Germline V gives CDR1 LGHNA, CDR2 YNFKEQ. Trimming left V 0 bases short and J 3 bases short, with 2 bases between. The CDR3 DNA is TGTGCCAGCAGCCAAGAGGACTATGGCTACACCTTC. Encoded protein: CASSQEDYGYTF.

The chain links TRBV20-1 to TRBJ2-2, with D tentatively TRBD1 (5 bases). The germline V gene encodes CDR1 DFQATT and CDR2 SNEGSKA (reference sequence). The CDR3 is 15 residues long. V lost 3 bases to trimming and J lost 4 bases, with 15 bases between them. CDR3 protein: CSASGEQESTGELFF. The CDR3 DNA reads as TGCAGTGCTAGCGGCGAACAGGAGTCCACCGGGGAGCTGTTTTTT.